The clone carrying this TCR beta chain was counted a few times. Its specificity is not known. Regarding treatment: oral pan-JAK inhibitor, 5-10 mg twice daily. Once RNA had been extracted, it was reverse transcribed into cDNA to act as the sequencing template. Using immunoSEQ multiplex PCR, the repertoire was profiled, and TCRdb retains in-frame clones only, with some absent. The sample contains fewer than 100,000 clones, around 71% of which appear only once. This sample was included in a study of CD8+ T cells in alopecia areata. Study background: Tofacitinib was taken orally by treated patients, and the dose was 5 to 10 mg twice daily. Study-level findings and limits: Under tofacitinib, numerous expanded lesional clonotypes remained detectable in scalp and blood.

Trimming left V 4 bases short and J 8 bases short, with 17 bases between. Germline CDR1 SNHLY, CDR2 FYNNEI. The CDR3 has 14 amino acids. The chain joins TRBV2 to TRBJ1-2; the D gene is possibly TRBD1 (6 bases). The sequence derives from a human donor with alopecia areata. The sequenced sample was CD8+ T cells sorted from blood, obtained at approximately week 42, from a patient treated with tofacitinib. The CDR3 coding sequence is TGTGCCAGCAGTGCCGCGGGGACAAGGGGAGGCTACACCTTC. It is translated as CASSAAGTRGGYTF. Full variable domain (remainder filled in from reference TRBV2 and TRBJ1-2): EPEVTQTPSHQVTQMGQEVILRCVPISNHLYFYWYRQILGQKVEFLVSFYNNEISEKSEIFDDQFSVERPDGSNFTLKIRSTKLEDSAMYFCASSAAGTRGGYTFGSGTRLTVV.